Listed below are T cell receptor beta chains from one sample, sequenced in a study of blood T cell repertoires in COVID-19. Libraries were prepared by immunoSEQ multiplex PCR; TCRdb keeps only in-frame clonotypes and omits some of them. The repertoire includes roughly 180,000 clones, roughly 85% of them detected once, and roughly 10% sits in the top ten. The sequencing sample was made of peripheral blood. The receptors stem from a woman aged 80 or over with active or convalescent COVID-19. CDR3s include the opening cysteine and the closing phenylalanine or tryptophan. Each record gives: J gene, D gene, V gene, clone size, CDR3 DNA, CDR3 protein. A D gene is named only where the DNA matches it firmly. Expanded clones are given a class, and other clones once, few, many or no size at all.

TRBJ1-1 | - | TRBV5-6 | - | TGTGCCAGCAGCTCCGGTTTCCCTTTGAACACTGAAGCTTTCTTT | CASSSGFPLNTEAFF
TRBJ2-5 | - | TRBV4-1 | - | TGCGCCAGCAGCCAAGACCAAGTTAGGGGGAAGACCCAGTACTTC | CASSQDQVRGKTQYF
TRBJ1-2 | TRBD1 | TRBV9 | once | TGTGCCAGCAGCGCCACCGGGACAGGGCCCTATGGCTACACCTTC | CASSATGTGPYGYTF
TRBJ2-1 | TRBD2 | TRBV9 | - | TGTGCCAGCAGCGACCTAGCGGGAGGGGAGAATGAGCAGTTCTTC | CASSDLAGGENEQFF
TRBJ1-6 | - | TRBV30 | - | TGTGCCTGGAGTGCCACGACCCTTCAACAGGGCTCCTATAATTCACCCCTCCACTTT | CAWSATTLQQGSYNSPLHF
TRBJ2-1 | TRBD2 | TRBV2 | - | TGTGCCAGCAAGGAAGCGGGAGGGCCCTCCTACAATGAGCAGTTCTTC | CASKEAGGPSYNEQFF
TRBJ1-2 | TRBD1 | TRBV5-1 | - | TGCGCCAGCAGCCCGGACGGACAGGGGGCATATGGCTACACCTTC | CASSPDGQGAYGYTF
TRBJ1-1 | - | TRBV30 | once | TGTGCCTGGAGTGTACTGGGAGGCACTGAAGCTTTCTTT | CAWSVLGGTEAFF
TRBJ1-4 | - | TRBV18 | - | TGTGCCAGCTCACCTGACACTCGGGGGGAAAAACTGTTTTTT | CASSPDTRGEKLFF
TRBJ1-2 | TRBD1 | TRBV6-5 | - | TGTGCCAGCACCGGACAGGGGGCGATTGGCTACACCTTC | CASTGQGAIGYTF
TRBJ2-3 | TRBD2 | TRBV27 | - | TGTGCCAGCAGTTTATTCCTAGCGGGAGGAAGAGGTACGCAGTATTTT | CASSLFLAGGRGTQYF
TRBJ2-6 | - | TRBV4-1 | - | TGCGCCAGCAGCCTTAGGACACCTTCCTCTGGGGCCAACGTCCTGACTTTC | CASSLRTPSSGANVLTF
TRBJ1-1 | TRBD1 | TRBV10-3 | few | TGTGCCATCAGTATGGCAGGGGGGACTGAAGCTTTCTTT | CAISMAGGTEAFF
TRBJ1-4 | - | TRBV6-6 | - | TGTGCCAGCAGCCCCAGGGGAAAGGGAACTAATGAAAAACTGTTTTTT | CASSPRGKGTNEKLFF
TRBJ1-1 | - | TRBV9 | - | TGTGCCAGCAGCGTATCTGGACTGCGGACTGAAGCTTTCTTT | CASSVSGLRTEAFF
TRBJ1-1 | TRBD1 | TRBV6-5 | - | TGTGCCAGCAGTACAATGGACAGGGCCAACACTGAAGCTTTCTTT | CASSTMDRANTEAFF
TRBJ2-3 | TRBD2 | TRBV24-1 | - | TGTGCCACCAGTGAACAGACTAGCGGGATTGCAGATACGCAGTATTTT | CATSEQTSGIADTQYF
TRBJ1-1 | - | TRBV5-1 | - | TGCGCCAGCAGCTTGTTGGGGGCCGGCACTGAAGCTTTCTTT | CASSLLGAGTEAFF
TRBJ2-7 | TRBD2 | TRBV4-2 | - | TGTGCCAGCAGCCGGGGAGGAGCGGGACGGTACTCCTACGAGCAGTACTTC | CASSRGGAGRYSYEQYF
TRBJ1-1 | TRBD1 | TRBV10-3 | - | TGTGCCATCAGTGGGGACAGGGGGCCGGACACTGAAGCTTTCTTT | CAISGDRGPDTEAFF
TRBJ2-1 | TRBD1 | TRBV19 | - | TGTGCCAGTAGTGTAACCGGGACAGGGGTTGACAATGAGCAGTTCTTC | CASSVTGTGVDNEQFF
TRBJ2-7 | - | TRBV9 | once | TGTGCCAGCAGCGTAGATTGGGGGGACGAGCAGTACTTC | CASSVDWGDEQYF
TRBJ2-1 | TRBD2 | TRBV7-9 | - | TGTGCCAGCAGATTCACTAGCGGGAGTGGAGGCAATGAGCAGTTCTTC | CASRFTSGSGGNEQFF
TRBJ2-5 | - | TRBV27 | - | TGTGCCAGCAGTTTACGGTGGAGCCAAGAGACCCAGTACTTC | CASSLRWSQETQYF
TRBJ2-5 | TRBD2 | TRBV19 | - | TGTGCCAGTAGTATAGCCCTAGCGGGAGCGTTGAACCAAGAGACCCAGTACTTC | CASSIALAGALNQETQYF
TRBJ2-1 | - | TRBV5-4 | - | TGTGCCAGCAGCCCCCCGGGGAGGACTAATGAGCAGTTCTTC | CASSPPGRTNEQFF
TRBJ2-1 | TRBD2 | TRBV25-1 | few | TGTGCCAGCAGTCTCGGGACTAGCGGGATTCGGGATGAGCAGTTCTTC | CASSLGTSGIRDEQFF
TRBJ2-7 | - | TRBV3-1/TRBV3-2 | - | TGTGCCAGCAGCCAAGTCCCAGGGGGGCTGGTCGAGCAGTACTTC | CASSQVPGGLVEQYF
TRBJ1-2 | - | TRBV9 | - | TGTGCCAGCAGCGTTCACGGGGGTCCCTCCCCTACGGGCTACACCTTC | CASSVHGGPSPTGYTF
TRBJ1-4 | TRBD1 | TRBV19 | - | TGTGCCAGTAGATACAGGGGTGCAACTAATGAAAAACTGTTTTTT | CASRYRGATNEKLFF
TRBJ1-1 | TRBD1 | TRBV7-9 | - | TGTGCCAGCAGCGCAGGGGGTCGAAACACTGAAGCTTTCTTT | CASSAGGRNTEAFF
TRBJ2-3 | TRBD1 | TRBV7-3 | - | TGTGCCAGCAGCTTCGCGCCGGGACAGGGGGCAGGAAAGACGCAGTATTTT | CASSFAPGQGAGKTQYF
TRBJ2-7 | TRBD1 | TRBV2 | - | TGTGCCAGCAGCCCCGGGACAGGGTACCACGAGCAGTACTTC | CASSPGTGYHEQYF
TRBJ2-1 | TRBD2 | TRBV2 | - | TGTGCCAGCAGTGATCCCGGGGGGGGCTCCTACAATGAGCAGTTCTTC | CASSDPGGGSYNEQFF
TRBJ1-1 | - | TRBV3-1/TRBV3-2 | - | TGTGCCAGCAGCCAAGGCGGGGTTGAAGCTTTCTTT | CASSQGGVEAFF
TRBJ2-7 | TRBD1 | TRBV19 | - | TGTGCCAGTAGTACAGACAGGGGTAGCTCCTACGAGCAGTACTTC | CASSTDRGSSYEQYF
TRBJ1-2 | TRBD1 | TRBV6-5 | - | TGTGCCAGCACCTCTCGGACTCAGGGGGTCTATGGCTACACCTTC | CASTSRTQGVYGYTF
TRBJ2-6 | - | TRBV5-4 | - | TGTGCCGGAAAGACAGGGACTGGCTCTGGGGCCAACGTCCTGACTTTC | CAGKTGTGSGANVLTF
TRBJ1-3 | - | TRBV5-1 | - | TGCGCCAGCAGCGCAAAGACAGGCGCTGGAAACACCATATATTTT | CASSAKTGAGNTIYF
TRBJ1-2 | - | TRBV2 | - | TGTGCCAGCAGTGAAGCGAAGGGAGGTGGCTACACCTTC | CASSEAKGGGYTF
TRBJ1-5 | - | TRBV6-5 | - | TGTGCCACCCAAACGGAGGTACAGCCCCAGCATTTT | CATQTEVQPQHF
TRBJ1-2 | - | TRBV11-2 | - | TGTGCCAGCAGCCCCGAAGCGGTGTTCTTCGGCTACACCTTC | CASSPEAVFFGYTF
TRBJ1-1 | TRBD1 | TRBV27 | - | TGTGCCAGCAGTCCTAGGGGACAGGAGAACACTGAAGCTTTCTTT | CASSPRGQENTEAFF
TRBJ2-5 | TRBD2 | TRBV5-4 | once | TGTGCCAGCAGCTTGGAATTGACTAGCGGATATCTAGGGGAGACCCAGTACTTC | CASSLELTSGYLGETQYF
TRBJ1-4 | TRBD1 | TRBV5-1 | - | TGCGCCAGCAGTTCCGACAGGGGAAGAGCTAATGAAAAACTGTTTTTT | CASSSDRGRANEKLFF
TRBJ2-2 | TRBD1 | TRBV28 | - | TGTGCCAGCCAGACAGGGGCTCGGAACACCGGGGAGCTGTTTTTT | CASQTGARNTGELFF
TRBJ2-7 | - | TRBV18 | - | TGTGCCAGCTCACCACCGTTCGGCGGGGAGCAGTACTTC | CASSPPFGGEQYF
TRBJ2-1 | TRBD2 | TRBV7-9 | - | TGTGCCAGCAGCCCTAGCGGGAGCAGATGGAATGAGCAGTTCTTC | CASSPSGSRWNEQFF
TRBJ2-7 | TRBD2 | TRBV2 | once | TGTGTCAGCAGTCTTGGGACTAGCGGCGGGCGCGAGCAGTACTTC | CVSSLGTSGGREQYF
TRBJ2-3 | - | TRBV5-1 | - | TGCGCCAGCAGCTCATCCTACACAGATACGCAGTATTTT | CASSSSYTDTQYF
TRBJ1-2 | - | TRBV19 | - | TGTGCCAGTAGTATGGGACCCCTGGGGGCGACTAGCGGCTACACCTTC | CASSMGPLGATSGYTF
TRBJ1-1 | - | TRBV18 | - | TGTGCCAGCTCGCTGCAGGACACTGAAGCTTTCTTT | CASSLQDTEAFF
TRBJ1-1 | - | TRBV5-1 | - | TGCGCCAGCAGCCCGGGGAATCCGGACACTGAAGCTTTCTTT | CASSPGNPDTEAFF
TRBJ1-1 | - | TRBV2 | - | TGTGCCAGCAGTGAACGAACATTTACAGATATGCACACTGAAGCTTTCTTT | CASSERTFTDMHTEAFF
TRBJ2-7 | - | TRBV19 | - | TGTGCCAGTAGTGCTCAGATCCTTTACGGGGAGCAGTACTTC | CASSAQILYGEQYF